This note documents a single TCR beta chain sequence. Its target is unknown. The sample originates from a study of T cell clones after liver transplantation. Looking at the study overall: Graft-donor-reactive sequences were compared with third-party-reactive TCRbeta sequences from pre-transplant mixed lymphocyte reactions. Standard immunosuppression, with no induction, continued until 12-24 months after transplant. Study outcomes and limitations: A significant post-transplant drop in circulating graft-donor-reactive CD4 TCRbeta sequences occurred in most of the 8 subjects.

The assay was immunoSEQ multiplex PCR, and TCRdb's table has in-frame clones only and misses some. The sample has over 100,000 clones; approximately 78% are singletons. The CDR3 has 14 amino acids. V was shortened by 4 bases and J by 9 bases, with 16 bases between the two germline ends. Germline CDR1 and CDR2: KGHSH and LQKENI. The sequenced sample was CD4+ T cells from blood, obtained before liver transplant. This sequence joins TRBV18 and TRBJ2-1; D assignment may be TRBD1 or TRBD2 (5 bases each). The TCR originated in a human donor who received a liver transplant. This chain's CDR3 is CASSLITSGGEQFF. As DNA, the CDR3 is TGTGCCAGCTCACTCATTACGTCTGGGGGTGAGCAGTTCTTC. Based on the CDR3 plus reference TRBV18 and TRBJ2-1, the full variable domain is NAGVMQNPRHLVRRRGQEARLRCSPMKGHSHVYWYRQLPEEGLKFMVYLQKENIIDESGMPKERFSAEFPKEGPSILRIQQVVRGDSAAYFCASSLITSGGEQFFGPGTRLTVL.